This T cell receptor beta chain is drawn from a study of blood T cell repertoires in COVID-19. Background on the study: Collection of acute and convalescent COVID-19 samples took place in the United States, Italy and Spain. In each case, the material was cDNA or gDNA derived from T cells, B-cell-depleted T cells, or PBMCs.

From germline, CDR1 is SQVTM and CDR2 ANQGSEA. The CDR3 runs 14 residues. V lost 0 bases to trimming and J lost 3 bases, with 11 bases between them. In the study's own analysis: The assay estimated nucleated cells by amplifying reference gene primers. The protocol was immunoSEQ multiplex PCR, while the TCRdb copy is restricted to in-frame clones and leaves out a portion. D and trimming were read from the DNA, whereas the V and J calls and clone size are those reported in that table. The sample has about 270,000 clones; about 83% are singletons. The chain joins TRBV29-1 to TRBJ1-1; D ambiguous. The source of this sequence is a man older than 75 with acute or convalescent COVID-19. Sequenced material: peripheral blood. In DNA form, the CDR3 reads TGCAGCGTTGAAGAGGGCGTTTCACACACTGAAGCTTTCTTT. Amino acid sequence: CSVEEGVSHTEAFF. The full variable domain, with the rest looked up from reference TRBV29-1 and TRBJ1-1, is SAVISQKPSRDICQRGTSLTIQCQVDSQVTMMFWYRQQPGQSLTLIATANQGSEATYESGFVIDKFPISRPNLTFSTLTVSNMSPEDSSIYLCSVEEGVSHTEAFFGQGTRLTVV.